Many counts were recorded for the clone carrying this T cell receptor (beta chain). At one boundary the junction diverges from the germline segment, which might be a read error. This specimen belongs to a study of T cells in Graves' hyperthyroidism and ophthalmopathy. What was amplified from RNA transcripts were TCR beta CDR3 regions. HTBI primers drove first-round RT-PCR of the TCR CDR3. TCRdb called the multiplex PCR reads again in MiXCR, with one record for every CDR3 protein. The sample holds some 460,000 distinct CDR3 sequences, roughly 14% seen once. Researchers defined stable Graves' hyperthyroidism as no ophthalmopathy progression within 18 months. The CDR3 runs 13 residues. Looked up from germline, CDR1 is ENHRY and CDR2 is SYGVKD.

This clonotype was obtained from a woman between 18 and 29 years old with Graves' hyperthyroidism. The rearrangement joins TRBV10-3 to TRBJ2-1, with a weak D call TRBD2 (5 bases). The sample consisted of blood. CDR3 nucleotide sequence: TGTACCATCAGTGAGTCTAGCTTCAATGAGCAGTTCTTC. It is translated as CTISESSFNEQFF.